Shown below are 27 T cell receptor beta chains from a single sample sequenced in a study of blood T cell repertoires in COVID-19. The method was immunoSEQ multiplex PCR; TCRdb's version includes in-frame clones alone and lacks a portion of them. The sample has over 120,000 clones; 85% are singletons. The sample was peripheral blood. Receptor source: a human donor with acute or convalescent COVID-19. The donor label of this sample is uncertain.

The chain uses TRBV2 and TRBJ2-1; 9 nucleotides agree with TRBD1. V shed 6 bases and J 6 bases; nucleotides not matched to a gene: 9. CDR1 is SNHLY, CDR2 FYNNEI, per germline. The CDR3 covers 15 residues. For the CDR3, the DNA is TGTGCCAGCAGCGCTTGGACAGGGGTGCCCAATGAGCAGTTCTTC. The encoded protein is CASSAWTGVPNEQFF.

This clone has a single count. The chain employs TRBV3-1 (or the pseudogene TRBV3-2) and TRBJ2-3, with 11 positions matching TRBD2. The CDR3 totals 16 residues. The germline gives CDR1 LGHDT, CDR2 YNNKEL (reference sequence). The V gene end was trimmed by 4 bases and the J gene end by 3 bases; junction bases not matched to a gene: 6. This CDR3 is CASSPRLAGQTDTQYF. The CDR3 DNA is TGTGCCAGCAGCCCCCGACTAGCGGGGCAAACAGATACGCAGTATTTT.

The chain couples TRBV6-5 to TRBJ1-4; D perhaps matches TRBD1 (6 bases). V lost 7 bases and J lost 4, with 16 bases in between. This CDR3 is built from 15 residues. Germline V gene lookup returns CDR1 MNHEY and CDR2 SVGAGI. The CDR3 coding sequence is TGTGCCAGCATGGCAGGGATAGGGGGTAATGAAAAACTGTTTTTT. Translating it yields CASMAGIGGNEKLFF.

The J gene is TRBJ1-5, the V gene TRBV3-1 (or the pseudogene TRBV3-2); no reliable D call. From germline, CDR1 is LGHDT and CDR2 YNNKEL (reference sequence). With 5 bases removed from V and 2 bases from J, the gap between germline ends came to 7 bases. The CDR3 has 13 amino acids. The CDR3 DNA reads TGTGCCAGCAGCGCTTCAGGCAATCAGCCCCAGCATTTT. It specifies CASSASGNQPQHF.

J is TRBJ2-1 and V is TRBV11-2; D perhaps matches TRBD2 (5 bases). Germline CDR1 is SGHAT and CDR2 is FQNNGV. This CDR3 is built from 17 residues. V dropped 1 base and J dropped 0 bases, with 13 bases sitting between them. This CDR3 is CASSLGGAGSSYNEQFF. The CDR3 DNA sequence: TGTGCCAGCAGCTTAGGCGGTGCGGGCAGCTCCTACAATGAGCAGTTCTTC.

With regard to this clone: A junction boundary mismatches the germline segment, possibly from a read error. The chain links TRBV27 to TRBJ2-7; 9 nucleotides line up with TRBD1. The germline V gene has CDR1 MNHEY and CDR2 SMNVEV (reference sequence). CDR3 length: 15 residues. The DNA of the CDR3 is TGTGCCAGCAGCCAACTCGGGACAGGGACCTACGCGCAGTACTTC. This sequence encodes CASSQLGTGTYAQYF.

This chain connects TRBV21-1 to TRBJ2-7; the table names TRBD1, a call not compared with the DNA. TRBV21-1 has pseudogene status. This CDR3 contains 20 residues. In nucleotides, the CDR3 is TGTGCCAGCAGCAAATGGCCCATATATCTTGATCGGGACACCAGCTACGAGCAGTACGTC. Its translation is CASSKWPIYLDRDTSYEQYV.

This chain links TRBV6-5 with TRBJ2-7, with TRBD1 identical over 7 bases. CDR1 MNHEY and CDR2 SVGAGI come from the germline V gene. CDR3 length: 14 amino acids. The V and J ends lost 7 bases and 7 bases, in that order; junction bases with no gene match: 13. The CDR3 DNA follows: TGTGCCAGCAAATCCTCGGGACAGCCGGGGGAGCAGTACTTC. It is translated as CASKSSGQPGEQYF.

The V gene is TRBV6-6, the J gene TRBJ2-7; D perhaps matches TRBD2 (7 bases). The V end lost 5 bases, the J end lost 2 bases, and 10 bases lay between the germline ends. CDR1 is MNHNY, CDR2 SVGAGI, per germline (reference sequence). The length of the CDR3 is 13 residues. The CDR3 region is CASSQGGAYEQYF. The CDR3 bases are TGTGCCAGCAGTCAAGGGGGGGCCTACGAGCAGTACTTC.

The V and J genes are TRBV7-9 and TRBJ2-1, with D maybe TRBD2 (6 bases). Germline V gene lookup returns CDR1 SEHNR and CDR2 FQNEAQ (reference sequence). V shed 1 base and J shed 4 bases, with 11 bases lying between them. This CDR3 region has 15 residues. The CDR3 DNA sequence: TGTGCCAGCAGCTTAGGACTAGTGGGATACAATGAGCAGTTCTTC. Residues: CASSLGLVGYNEQFF.

The V and J genes are TRBV7-2 and TRBJ1-6; D unclear. From germline, CDR1 is SGHTA and CDR2 FQGNSA. The V end lost 4 bases, the J end lost 7 bases, and 8 bases lay between the germline ends. The CDR3 sequence is 13 residues long. Written as DNA, the CDR3 is TGTGCCAGCAGCTCACACCCCAATTCACCCCTCCACTTT. Its translation: CASSSHPNSPLHF.

This clone was detected once. V gene TRBV10-3 combines with J gene TRBJ1-1, with TRBD1 as a possible D gene (5 bases). V lost 11 bases, J lost 1 base, and 14 bases lay in between. This CDR3 spans 13 amino acids. The germline gives CDR1 ENHRY, CDR2 SYGVKD. CDR3 sequence reads: CAVTGHQNTEAFF. CDR3 nucleotide sequence: TGTGCCGTGACCGGACACCAGAACACTGAAGCTTTCTTT.

This chain joins TRBV14 and TRBJ2-1, with D maybe TRBD2 (5 bases). The CDR3 is made up of 13 amino acids. Germline V gene data show CDR1 as SGHDN and CDR2 as FVKESK. Deletions cut 1 base from V and 10 bases from J, with 11 bases between. The CDR3 loop is CASSQVGGREQFF. DNA of the CDR3: TGTGCCAGCAGCCAAGTTGGAGGACGCGAGCAGTTCTTC.

This chain links TRBV6-5 with TRBJ2-4; possible D gene TRBD1, 6 bases. Trimming left V 4 bases short and J 16 bases short, with 20 bases between. The CDR3 is 13 amino acids. CDR1 MNHEY and CDR2 SVGAGI come from the germline V gene. The CDR3 DNA reads TGTGCCAGCAGTTTTTCAGTTCAGGGGCGGACTTACTTC. It yields the protein CASSFSVQGRTYF.

The chain joins TRBV19 to TRBJ2-5, with 7 positions matching TRBD2. The CDR3 consists of 13 residues. V lost 6 bases and J lost 4; bases outside the gene matches: 5. Germline assignment: CDR1 LNHDA and CDR2 SQIVND (reference sequence). Written as DNA, the CDR3 is TGTGCCAGTAGCGCTAGCGGTTCAGAGACCCAGTACTTC. Its translation: CASSASGSETQYF. The variable domain in full, with the rest retrieved from reference TRBV19 and TRBJ2-5, is DGGITQSPKYLFRKEGQNVTLSCEQNLNHDAMYWYRQDPGQGLRLIYYSQIVNDFQKGDIAEGYSVSREKKESFPLTVTSAQKNPTAFYLCASSASGSETQYFGPGTRLLVL.

The CDR3 spells CASSRQGSRETQYF. Here the CDR3 DNA reads TGTGCCAGCAGCAGACAGGGGTCAAGAGAGACCCAGTACTTC. The chain is built from TRBV28 and TRBJ2-5, with TRBD1 matching 8 bases. CDR1 MDHEN and CDR2 SYDVKM come from the germline V gene. The CDR3 runs to 14 residues. J gave up 4 bases and V 6 bases, and 7 bases lay outside the gene matches.

This chain links TRBV7-8 with TRBJ2-1; 11 positions match TRBD2. V was pared by 5 bases and J by 10 bases, with 13 bases of the junction left unmatched. The CDR3 is 16 residues long. Germline V gene sequence: CDR1 SGHVS, CDR2 FQNEAQ. CDR3 protein: CASSTQLAGVLGEQFF. Here the CDR3 DNA reads TGTGCCAGCAGCACCCAACTAGCGGGAGTTCTAGGGGAGCAGTTCTTC. Filled out from reference TRBV7-8 and TRBJ2-1, the complete variable domain reads GAGVSQSPRYKVAKRGQDVALRCDPISGHVSLFWYQQALGQGPEFLTYFQNEAQLDKSGLPSDRFFAERPEGSVSTLKIQRTQQEDSAVYLCASSTQLAGVLGEQFFGPGTRLTVL.

J is TRBJ2-5 and V is TRBV5-6; TRBD1 might be the D (5 bases). From germline, CDR1 is SGHDT and CDR2 YYEEEE. V was cut by 4 bases and J by 1 base, with 11 bases left in between. CDR3 size: 14 residues. Written as DNA, the CDR3 is TGTGCCAGCAGCATTAGACAGCCCCAAGAGACCCAGTACTTC. Its protein is CASSIRQPQETQYF. The whole variable domain, remainder taken from reference TRBV5-6 and TRBJ2-5, is DAGVTQSPTHLIKTRGQQVTLRCSPKSGHDTVSWYQQALGQGPQFIFQYYEEEERQRGNFPDRFSGHQFPNYSSELNVNALLLGDSALYLCASSIRQPQETQYFGPGTRLLVL.

The V gene is TRBV6-6, the J gene TRBJ1-1; no reliable D call. The CDR3 sequence is 14 residues long. Trimming removed 2 bases at V and 5 bases at J, with 12 bases between. The germline V gene has CDR1 MNHNY and CDR2 SVGAGI (reference sequence). The CDR3 region is CASSYHPPGTEAFF. The CDR3 DNA sequence: TGTGCCAGCAGTTACCATCCTCCGGGAACTGAAGCTTTCTTT.

This clone has only one observation. The chain combines TRBV6-1 with TRBJ2-3; 8 bases align to TRBD2. Looked up from germline, CDR1 is MNHNS and CDR2 is SASEGT. The J segment lost 4 bases and the V segment lost 4 bases, leaving 16 bases of the junction unmatched. The CDR3 covers 18 residues. The CDR3 sequence is CASSVGLAPVGLADTQYF. CDR3 bases: TGTGCCAGCAGTGTAGGACTAGCCCCGGTTGGTCTAGCAGATACGCAGTATTTT.

The chain has TRBV18 and TRBJ1-2, with 8 bases lining up with TRBD1. Germline V gene sequence: CDR1 KGHSH, CDR2 LQKENI. This CDR3 has 17 residues. Trimming cost V 2 bases and J 4 bases; bases outside gene matches: 12. Written as DNA, the CDR3 is TGTGCCAGCTCACCAGGGACGGGAGACAGGGGAGGCTATGGCTACACCTTC. Residues: CASSPGTGDRGGYGYTF.

This clone was detected only a few times. V gene TRBV6-6 combines with J gene TRBJ2-1; TRBD2 agrees at 10 bases. V was clipped by 5 bases and J by 7 bases; unmatched bases: 11. From germline, CDR1 is MNHNY and CDR2 SVGAGI (reference sequence). This CDR3 is built from 16 residues. CDR3 loop: CASSHPVSGRGNEQFF. The DNA of the CDR3 is TGTGCCAGCAGTCACCCAGTAAGCGGGAGGGGGAATGAGCAGTTCTTC.

The chain combines TRBV6-5 with TRBJ1-5; a weak D match, TRBD1 (5 bases). The length of the CDR3 is 15 residues. V shed 7 bases and J shed 0 bases, with 13 bases lying between them. Germline V gene sequence: CDR1 MNHEY, CDR2 SVGAGI. CDR3 nucleotide sequence: TGTGCCAGCAAGAGGAGGGGTCTTAGCAATCAGCCCCAGCATTTT. Residues: CASKRRGLSNQPQHF.

V and J are TRBV11-3 and TRBJ2-7, with 7 nucleotides matching TRBD1. From germline, CDR1 is SGHNT and CDR2 YENEEA. The CDR3 runs to 14 residues. V shed 5 bases, J shed 3 bases, and the junction held 7 bases outside the gene matches. The CDR3 DNA sequence: TGTGCCAGCAGCACCAGACAGGGTTGCTACGAGCAGTACGTC. Amino acids: CASSTRQGCYEQYV.

The CDR3 DNA reads as TGTGCCAGCAGTCGGGGGAACAATGAGCAGTTCTTC. Translated: CASSRGNNEQFF. The genes are TRBV6-5 and TRBJ2-1, with D possibly TRBD2 on 6 matching bases. The CDR3 runs to 12 residues. V lost 5 bases to trimming and J lost 5 bases, with 7 bases between them. Germline V gene sequence: CDR1 MNHEY, CDR2 SVGAGI.

The CDR3 DNA reads TGTGCCAGCAGCCAAGACGCCAGGGATGGCTACACCTTC. As protein: CASSQDARDGYTF. The genes are TRBV4-2 and TRBJ1-2, with a weak D call TRBD1 (5 bases). The CDR3 extends over 13 amino acids. The germline gives CDR1 LGHNA, CDR2 YNFKEQ. V lost 0 bases, J lost 6 bases, and 8 bases lay in between.

The chain carries TRBV11-1 and TRBJ2-1; D might be TRBD1 (5 bases). Trimming removed 5 bases from V and 5 bases from J, with 7 bases in between. CDR3 length: 12 amino acids. Germline values: CDR1 SGHAT, CDR2 FQDESV (reference sequence). CDR3 protein: CASSPRDNEQFF. In DNA, the CDR3 is TGTGCCAGCAGCCCCAGGGACAATGAGCAGTTCTTC.